Given below is one T cell receptor (beta chain) in context. What it binds is unknown. Separate from the approximately 700-subject first cohort was the approximately 130-subject validation cohort, to which the donors belonged. Here immunoSEQ multiplex PCR was the method, and the copy in TCRdb shows in-frame clones only, minus some. The sample contains 65,000 to 95,000 clones, around 96% of which appear only once. Germline CDR1 reads LNHDA; CDR2 reads SQIVND (reference sequence). The CDR3 covers 16 residues. Trimming left V 6 bases short and J 1 base short, with 18 bases between. This sample is drawn from a study of cytomegalovirus exposure and HLA in healthy donors. Study-wide findings and caveats: Some TCR beta chains (roughly 150 of them) were listed as cytomegalovirus-associated.

The chain links TRBV19 to TRBJ1-1; a possible D gene is TRBD1 (6 bases). Sequenced material: PBMCs. The sequence was obtained from a man younger than 30 in good health and CMV-seronegative. Written as DNA, the CDR3 is TGTGCCAGTAGACCCCTTGGGGGACAAAAGAACACTGAAGCTTTCTTT. It encodes CASRPLGGQKNTEAFF.